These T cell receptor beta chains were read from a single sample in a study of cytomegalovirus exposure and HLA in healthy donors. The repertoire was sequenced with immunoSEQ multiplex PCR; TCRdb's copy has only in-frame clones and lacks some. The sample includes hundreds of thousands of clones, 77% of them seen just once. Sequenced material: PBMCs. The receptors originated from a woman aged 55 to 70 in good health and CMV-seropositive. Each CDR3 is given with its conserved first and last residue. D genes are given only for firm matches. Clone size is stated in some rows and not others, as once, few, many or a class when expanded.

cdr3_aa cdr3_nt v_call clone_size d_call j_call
CASSRTGGTGELFF TGTGCCAGCAGCCGGACAGGGGGCACCGGGGAGCTGTTTTTT TRBV6-5 few TRBD1 TRBJ2-2
CASSPQGTITEAFF TGTGCCAGCAGTCCACAGGGGACAATCACTGAAGCTTTCTTT TRBV6-5 . TRBD1 TRBJ1-1
CASSIGQGAEEKLFF TGCGCCAGCAGCATAGGACAGGGGGCTGAAGAAAAACTGTTTTTT TRBV5-1 . TRBD1 TRBJ1-4
CASTQQGASYEQYF TGTGCCAGCACCCAACAGGGGGCATCCTACGAGCAGTACTTC TRBV2 . TRBD1 TRBJ2-7
CASSLSGQGALGANVLTF TGTGCCAGCAGCTTGTCGGGACAGGGGGCGCTTGGGGCCAACGTCCTGACTTTC TRBV7-3 . TRBD1 TRBJ2-6
CSVEGDRNTEAFF TGCAGCGTTGAAGGGGACAGGAACACTGAAGCTTTCTTT TRBV29-1 . TRBD1 TRBJ1-1
CASSLVAGGIYGYTF TGTGCCAGCAGCTTAGTCGCTGGGGGCATATATGGCTACACCTTC TRBV7-2 . . TRBJ1-2
CASGGVQETQYF TGTGCCAGCGGTGGCGTCCAAGAGACCCAGTACTTC TRBV2 . . TRBJ2-5
CASSKRTENTEAFF TGTGCCAGCAGTAAGCGGACAGAGAACACTGAAGCTTTCTTT TRBV6-6 few . TRBJ1-1
CASSLNSGGETQYF TGTGCCAGCAGCTTGAATTCAGGGGGGGAGACCCAGTACTTC TRBV5-4 . . TRBJ2-5
CATSRRETQYF TGTGCCACCAGCAGACGAGAGACCCAGTACTTC TRBV15 . . TRBJ2-5
CASSSGGLNTGELFF TGTGCCAGCAGCTCGGGGGGGCTGAACACCGGGGAGCTGTTTTTT TRBV7-2 . TRBD2 TRBJ2-2
CASRTRTGPYEQYF TGTGCCAGCAGGACCCGGACAGGGCCCTACGAGCAGTACTTC TRBV6-1 . TRBD1 TRBJ2-7
CASSWTGGSNQPQHF TGCGCCAGCAGCTGGACAGGGGGCAGCAATCAGCCCCAGCATTTT TRBV5-1 few TRBD1 TRBJ1-5
CASKSTGANTEAFF TGTGCCAGTAAATCGACAGGGGCGAACACTGAAGCTTTCTTT TRBV19 . TRBD1 TRBJ1-1
CASSSYGQGAPDTQYF TGTGCCAGCAGTTCGTACGGACAGGGGGCCCCAGATACGCAGTATTTT TRBV27 . TRBD1 TRBJ2-3
CASTSSGNTIYF TGTGCCAGCACTTCGTCTGGAAACACCATATATTTT TRBV6-5 . . TRBJ1-3
CASSLPGFYGYTF TGTGCCAGCAGTTTACCCGGGTTCTATGGCTACACCTTC TRBV28 . . TRBJ1-2
CASRGGSYNSPLHF TGTGCCAGCAGAGGGGGCTCCTATAATTCACCCCTCCACTTT TRBV4-2 . . TRBJ1-6
CASSQESHLAGKETQYF TGCGCCAGCAGCCAAGAGAGTCATCTAGCGGGGAAAGAGACCCAGTACTTC TRBV4-3 . TRBD2 TRBJ2-5
CASSFGPGQGRGEQYF TGTGCCAGCAGCTTCGGACCTGGACAGGGGAGAGGCGAGCAGTACTTC TRBV7-2 . TRBD1 TRBJ2-7
CASSSQRADTQYF TGCGCCAGCAGCTCGCAGAGGGCAGATACGCAGTATTTT TRBV5-1 . . TRBJ2-3
CASSVADTQYF TGTGCCAGCAGTGTAGCAGATACGCAGTATTTT TRBV6-1 . . TRBJ2-3
CAWSVRDDGELFF TGTGCCTGGAGTGTTCGGGATGACGGGGAGCTGTTTTTT TRBV30 . . TRBJ2-2
CASSLPNTGELFF TGCGCCAGCAGCCTACCGAACACCGGGGAGCTGTTTTTT TRBV5-1 . . TRBJ2-2
CASTWGQLNTEAFF TGTGCCAGCACTTGGGGACAGTTGAACACTGAAGCTTTCTTT TRBV2 . TRBD1 TRBJ1-1
CASRRLWTGNEKLFF TGTGCCAGCAGGCGATTGTGGACAGGGAATGAAAAACTGTTTTTT TRBV2 once TRBD1 TRBJ1-4
CASSSSGTGGWETQYF TGCGCCAGCAGCTCATCCGGGACAGGGGGCTGGGAGACCCAGTACTTC TRBV5-1 . TRBD1 TRBJ2-5
CASSPTQTMGQYEQYF TGTGCCAGCTCACCAACTCAAACCATGGGGCAGTACGAGCAGTACTTC TRBV18 few . TRBJ2-7
CASSRWTGSEVSTEAFF TGTGCCAGCAGCCGATGGACAGGGTCGGAGGTGAGCACTGAAGCTTTCTTT TRBV14 . TRBD1 TRBJ1-1
CSVVRQGADEQYF TGCAGCGTTGTTCGACAGGGGGCTGACGAGCAGTACTTC TRBV29-1 . TRBD1 TRBJ2-7
CASSQDLRSAYGYTF TGCGCCAGCAGCCAAGATCTGAGGAGCGCCTATGGCTACACCTTC TRBV4-1 . . TRBJ1-2
CASSFRGGGSTDTQYF TGTGCCAGCAGTTTTCGGGGCGGGGGTAGCACAGATACGCAGTATTTT TRBV6-5 . TRBD2 TRBJ2-3
CASSPGVPGEQYF TGTGCCAGCTCACCCGGGGTCCCAGGCGAGCAGTACTTC TRBV18 once . TRBJ2-7
CASSTGMDEKLFF TGTGCCAGCTCGACAGGGATGGATGAAAAACTGTTTTTT TRBV25-1 . TRBD1 TRBJ1-4
CASSLVAGDGNNEQFF TGTGCCAGCAGCTTGGTAGCGGGAGATGGGAACAATGAGCAGTTCTTC TRBV5-5 few TRBD2 TRBJ2-1
CSVGAEYTEAFF TGCAGCGTTGGGGCAGAGTACACTGAAGCTTTCTTT TRBV29-1 . . TRBJ1-1
CASSRQGAYNSPLHF TGTGCCAGCAGCAGGCAGGGGGCCTATAATTCACCCCTCCACTTT TRBV7-9 . TRBD1 TRBJ1-6
CASRTGTGPYEQYF TGTGCCAGCAGAACCGGGACAGGACCCTACGAGCAGTACTTC TRBV4-2 . TRBD1 TRBJ2-7
CASSYPAGAEETQYF TGTGCCAGCAGTTACCCAGCGGGAGCGGAAGAGACCCAGTACTTC TRBV6-6 . TRBD2 TRBJ2-5
CASSGTSGRAGGELFF TGTGCCAGCAGTGGGACTAGCGGGAGGGCCGGCGGGGAGCTGTTTTTT TRBV2 . TRBD2 TRBJ2-2
CASGRGLAGAGELFF TGTGCTAGTGGCCGGGGACTAGCGGGAGCCGGGGAGCTGTTTTTT TRBV12-5 . TRBD2 TRBJ2-2
CASSLRTGPSGF TGTGCCAGCAGCTTACGGACAGGGCCAAGCGGATTC TRBV5-8 . TRBD1 TRBJ1-2
CASSTDRGAMGGYTF TGTGCCAGTAGTACTGACAGGGGTGCTATGGGTGGCTACACCTTC TRBV19 . TRBD1 TRBJ1-2
CASSRTGYSNQPQHF TGTGCCAGCAGTCGGACAGGGTATAGCAATCAGCCCCAGCATTTT TRBV27 . TRBD1 TRBJ1-5
CASNPQGGLATGELFF TGTGCCAGCAACCCACAGGGAGGACTAGCTACCGGGGAGCTGTTTTTT TRBV2 . TRBD2 TRBJ2-2